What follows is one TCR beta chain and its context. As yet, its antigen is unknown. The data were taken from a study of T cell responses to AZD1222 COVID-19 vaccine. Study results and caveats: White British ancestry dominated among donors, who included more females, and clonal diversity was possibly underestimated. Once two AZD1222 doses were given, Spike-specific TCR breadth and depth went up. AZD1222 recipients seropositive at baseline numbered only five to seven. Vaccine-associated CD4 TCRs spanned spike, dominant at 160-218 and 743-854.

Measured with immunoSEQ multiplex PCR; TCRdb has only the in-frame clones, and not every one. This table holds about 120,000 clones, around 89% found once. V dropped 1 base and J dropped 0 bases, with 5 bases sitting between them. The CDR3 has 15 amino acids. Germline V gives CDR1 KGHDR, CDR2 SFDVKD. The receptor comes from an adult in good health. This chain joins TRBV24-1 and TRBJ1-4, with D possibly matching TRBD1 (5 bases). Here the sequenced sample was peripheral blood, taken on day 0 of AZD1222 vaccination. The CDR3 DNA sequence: TGTGCCACCAGTGATTTCAGGGCAACTAATGAAAAACTGTTTTTT. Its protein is CATSDFRATNEKLFF.